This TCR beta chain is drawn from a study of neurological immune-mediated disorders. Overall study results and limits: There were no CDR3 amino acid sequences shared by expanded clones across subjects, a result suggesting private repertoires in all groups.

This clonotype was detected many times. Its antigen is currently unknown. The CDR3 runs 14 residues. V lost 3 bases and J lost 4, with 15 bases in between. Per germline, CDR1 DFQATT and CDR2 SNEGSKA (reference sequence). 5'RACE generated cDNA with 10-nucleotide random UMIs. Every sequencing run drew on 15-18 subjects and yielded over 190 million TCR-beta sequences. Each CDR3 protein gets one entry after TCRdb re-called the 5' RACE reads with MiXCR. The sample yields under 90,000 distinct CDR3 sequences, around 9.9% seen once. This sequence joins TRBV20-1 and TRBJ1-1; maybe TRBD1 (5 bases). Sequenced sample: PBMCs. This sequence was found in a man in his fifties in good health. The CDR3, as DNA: TGCAGTGCTAGGGGGGGGGAGTTGGTCACTGAAGCTTTCTTT. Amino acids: CSARGGELVTEAFF.